What follows is one T cell receptor beta chain and its context. The source of the sample is a study of blood T cell repertoires in COVID-19. Study at large: T cells, B-cell-depleted T cells, or PBMCs provided the cDNA or gDNA that served as material.

This CDR3 has 17 residues. Trimming took 2 bases from V and 2 from J, leaving 16 bases between them. Germline V gene lookup returns CDR1 LGHDT and CDR2 YNNKEL (reference sequence). Original processing notes: How many nucleated cells were present was estimated from reference gene primer amplification. The repertoire was sequenced with immunoSEQ multiplex PCR; TCRdb's copy has only in-frame clones and lacks some. That table supplies the V and J calls and clone size; D and trimming were determined from the DNA. The profile shows 150,000 to 170,000 clones, 75% to 95% of them singletons. Sequenced: peripheral blood. The chain is built from TRBV3-1 (or the pseudogene TRBV3-2) and TRBJ1-5, with D possibly matching TRBD1 (6 bases). This TCR derives from a man aged 50 to 60 with acute or convalescent COVID-19. The CDR3 DNA follows: TGTGCCAGCAGCCAACCGACCCAGGGGAGTGGCAATCAGCCCCAGCATTTT. It is translated as CASSQPTQGSGNQPQHF.